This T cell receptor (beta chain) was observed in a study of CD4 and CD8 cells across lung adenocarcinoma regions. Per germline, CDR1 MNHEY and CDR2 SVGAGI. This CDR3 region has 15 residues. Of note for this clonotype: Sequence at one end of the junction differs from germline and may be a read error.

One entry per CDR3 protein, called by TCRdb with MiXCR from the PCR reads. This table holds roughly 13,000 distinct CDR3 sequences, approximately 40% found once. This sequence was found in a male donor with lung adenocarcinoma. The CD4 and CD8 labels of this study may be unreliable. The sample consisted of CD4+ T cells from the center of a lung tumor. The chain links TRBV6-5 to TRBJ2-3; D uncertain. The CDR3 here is CASRLQSGIPDAQYF. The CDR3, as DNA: TGTGCCAGCAGACTCCAGTCCGGAATTCCAGATGCGCAGTATTTT.